This T cell receptor beta chain was captured by sequencing in a study of tumor and adjacent non-tumor tissue in lung cancer. A modified ARM-PCR protocol with three rounds of nested PCR amplified TCRbeta. MiXCR, run by TCRdb on the multiplex PCR reads, gives a single entry per CDR3 protein. The sample lists about 76,000 distinct CDR3 sequences; around two thirds were seen once. Concerning this clonotype: Its antigen remains unidentified.

With 6 bases removed from V and 1 base from J, the gap between germline ends came to 15 bases. The V gene's germline CDR1 is SEHNR and CDR2 FQNEAQ (reference sequence). This CDR3 is built from 15 residues. Study-wide results and limits: Tumor tissue had significantly higher TCR diversity than normal lung. Tumor repertoires had a smaller top 100 clone share than normal lung.

This sample's RNA came from whole unsorted tissue. Between August and November 2014, newly diagnosed, chemotherapy-naive lung cancer patients underwent thoracic surgery in China. The receptor was derived from a woman in her seventies with non-small cell lung cancer. The sequenced material came from lung tumor tissue. V is TRBV7-9 and J is TRBJ2-5; D might be TRBD1 (5 bases). The CDR3 reads CASRQIADSQETQYF. CDR3 bases: TGTGCCAGCAGACAGATCGCCGACAGCCAAGAGACCCAGTACTTC. Full variable domain (remainder filled in from reference TRBV7-9 and TRBJ2-5): DTGVSQNPRHKITKRGQNVTFRCDPISEHNRLYWYRQTLGQGPEFLTYFQNEAQLEKSRLLSDRFSAERPKGSFSTLEIQRTEQGDSAMYLCASRQIADSQETQYFGPGTRLLVL.